These T cell receptor beta chains were read from a single sample in a study of T-cell memory formation after mild COVID-19. TCRdb re-analysed the 5' RACE reads in MiXCR, keeping a single row per CDR3 protein. This sample has roughly 350,000 distinct CDR3 sequences, with 20% to 25% found just once. The sample taken for sequencing was PBMCs or a T cell subset sorted from them (not recorded which). Every receptor here comes from an adult woman who had mild COVID-19 (a few samples of this study predate the infection). Cell type and time point are not known. Both conserved end residues are part of each CDR3. Each record gives: J gene, clone size, D gene, V gene, CDR3 protein, CDR3 DNA. The D gene is left open where the match is weak. Size tells how often a clone was seen (once, few, many) or the class of an expanded clone, and some rows leave it out.

TRBJ2-2,.,.,TRBV5-1,CASSAGGELFF,TGCGCCAGCAGCGCTGGCGGGGAGCTGTTTTTT
TRBJ2-1,.,TRBD2,TRBV5-1,CASSLGEGYNEQFF,TGCGCCAGCAGCTTGGGGGAGGGGTACAATGAGCAGTTCTTC
TRBJ1-1,few,.,TRBV7-6,CASSLAKYTEAFF,TGTGCCAGCAGCTTAGCCAAGTACACTGAAGCTTTCTTT
TRBJ2-1,.,.,TRBV5-8,CASSPGPWGVYNEQFF,TGTGCCAGCAGCCCCGGCCCCTGGGGGGTCTACAATGAGCAGTTCTTC
TRBJ2-7,.,TRBD2,TRBV4-3,CASSQDLAGVYEQYF,TGCGCCAGCAGCCAAGATCTAGCGGGAGTTTACGAGCAGTACTTC
TRBJ1-2,once,.,TRBV24-1,CATAVEGNYGYTF,TGTGCCACCGCCGTGGAGGGCAACTATGGCTACACCTTC
TRBJ2-7,few,.,TRBV10-3,CAITSGTAGGQYF,TGTGCCATCACCTCCGGGACGGCCGGGGGGCAGTACTTC
TRBJ2-3,few,.,TRBV7-2,CASSSTRVGDTQYF,TGTGCCAGCAGCTCGACCAGGGTCGGAGATACGCAGTATTTT
TRBJ2-5,.,TRBD1,TRBV24-1,CATSDAGGSPETQYF,TGTGCCACCAGTGACGCAGGGGGCTCCCCAGAGACCCAGTACTTC
TRBJ1-2,.,TRBD1,TRBV24-1,CATSDHGQGGGYGYTF,TGTGCCACCAGTGACCATGGACAGGGGGGCGGCTATGGCTACACCTTC
TRBJ1-6,.,TRBD1,TRBV11-2,CASSRVDREGYNSPLHF,TGTGCCAGCAGCCGCGTCGACAGGGAGGGTTATAATTCACCCCTCCACTTT
TRBJ2-3,few,TRBD1,TRBV19,CASSIRRTGTDTQYF,TGTGCCAGTAGTATCAGAAGGACAGGAACAGATACGCAGTATTTT
TRBJ2-1,few,.,TRBV24-1,CATSGLGGLMVDEQFF,TGTGCCACCAGTGGGTTGGGGGGTTTAATGGTCGATGAGCAGTTCTTC
TRBJ2-1,few,TRBD2,TRBV24-1,CATSERSGRAPTYNEQFF,TGTGCCACCAGTGAGAGGAGCGGGAGGGCCCCAACCTACAATGAGCAGTTCTTC
TRBJ1-4,few,.,TRBV6-1,CASSDRVATNEKLFF,TGTGCCAGCAGTGACAGGGTTGCAACTAATGAAAAACTGTTTTTT
TRBJ2-2,few,.,TRBV20-1,CSAPAEGGLSTGELFF,TGCAGTGCCCCCGCGGAGGGGGGCTTGAGCACCGGGGAGCTGTTTTTT
TRBJ2-7,.,.,TRBV4-2,CASSQDLGASSYEQYF,TGTGCCAGCAGCCAAGATCTAGGAGCTAGCTCCTACGAGCAGTACTTC
TRBJ2-7,few,.,TRBV4-1,CASSQDRFAEQYF,TGCGCCAGCAGCCAAGACAGGTTTGCCGAGCAGTACTTC
TRBJ1-2,.,.,TRBV7-8,CASSLNRARGTYGYTF,TGTGCCAGCAGCCTAAATAGGGCGAGGGGGACTTATGGCTACACCTTC
TRBJ1-1,.,.,TRBV20-1,CSATGTRHTEAFF,TGCAGTGCTACCGGGACACGGCACACTGAAGCTTTCTTT
TRBJ1-3,few,TRBD1,TRBV6-5,CASSLSRTGAGNTIYF,TGTGCCAGCAGCTTAAGCCGGACAGGGGCTGGAAACACCATATATTTT
TRBJ2-1,.,.,TRBV29-1,CSVGQLNEQFF,TGCAGCGTCGGACAGCTCAATGAGCAGTTCTTC
TRBJ1-1,.,.,TRBV7-8,CASSLSRWSDTEAFF,TGTGCCAGCAGCTTATCGAGGTGGTCGGACACTGAAGCTTTCTTT
TRBJ2-2,once,.,TRBV5-5,CASSLGRDFQSGELFF,TGTGCCAGCAGCTTAGGCCGGGACTTCCAGTCCGGGGAGCTGTTTTTT
TRBJ2-5,few,.,TRBV21-1,CASSTSGRETQYF,TGTGCCAGCAGTACTAGCGGGAGAGAGACCCAGTACTTC
TRBJ2-1,.,TRBD2,TRBV3-1,CASSPGLAGAYNEQFF,TGTGCCAGCAGCCCGGGACTAGCGGGAGCGTACAATGAGCAGTTCTTC
TRBJ1-3,.,.,TRBV29-1,CSVDLGGSGNTIYF,TGCAGCGTTGACCTTGGAGGCTCTGGAAACACCATATATTTT
TRBJ2-1,many,.,TRBV6-2/TRBV6-3,CASSLGWAYNEQFF,TGTGCCAGCAGTTTAGGGTGGGCTTACAATGAGCAGTTCTTC
TRBJ2-2,.,.,TRBV12-3/TRBV12-4,CASSLIGNTGELFF,TGTGCCAGCAGTTTGATCGGGAACACCGGGGAGCTGTTTTTT
TRBJ1-5,few,.,TRBV12-3/TRBV12-4,CASIRGSGNQPQHF,TGTGCCAGCATTAGGGGGTCGGGCAATCAGCCCCAGCATTTT
TRBJ2-7,many,TRBD2,TRBV27,CASSPRGFSGKAGEQYF,TGTGCCAGCAGTCCCCGGGGGTTTAGCGGGAAAGCTGGCGAGCAGTACTTC
TRBJ2-3,.,TRBD2,TRBV7-8,CASSLGVLAGVGDTQYF,TGTGCCAGCAGCTTAGGAGTACTAGCGGGAGTAGGAGATACGCAGTATTTT
TRBJ2-7,.,.,TRBV10-3,CAISDPQNSYEQYF,TGTGCCATCAGTGACCCCCAGAACTCCTACGAGCAGTACTTC
TRBJ2-5,few,.,TRBV20-1,CSARDEGTNQETQYF,TGCAGTGCTAGAGATGAGGGGACAAACCAAGAGACCCAGTACTTC
TRBJ2-7,.,.,TRBV5-1,CASSFDSYYEQYF,TGCGCCAGCAGCTTCGACAGTTACTACGAGCAGTACTTC
TRBJ2-1,.,.,TRBV11-1,CASSLGGGRRHEQFF,TGTGCCAGCAGCTTAGGAGGAGGGAGGCGGCATGAGCAGTTCTTC
TRBJ2-3,.,.,TRBV29-1,CSVETVDTQYF,TGCAGCGTCGAGACAGTAGATACGCAGTATTTT
TRBJ1-3,few,.,TRBV7-8,CASSEQGLGNTIYF,TGTGCCAGCAGCGAGCAGGGGCTGGGGAACACCATATATTTT
TRBJ1-1,few,TRBD1,TRBV10-3,CATRDRGYTEAFF,TGTGCCACCCGGGACAGGGGTTACACTGAAGCTTTCTTT
TRBJ2-3,.,TRBD1,TRBV28,CASSSRTGWGDTQYF,TGTGCCAGCAGTTCTCGGACAGGGTGGGGAGATACGCAGTATTTT
TRBJ1-1,many,TRBD1,TRBV20-1,CSAPLQGGRNTEAFF,TGCAGTGCACCACTCCAGGGGGGAAGGAACACTGAAGCTTTCTTT
TRBJ2-7,many,.,TRBV7-6,CASSPGGSGSSLREEQYF,TGTGCCAGCAGCCCAGGAGGTTCCGGGAGTTCCCTCAGGGAGGAGCAGTACTTC
TRBJ2-3,.,TRBD2,TRBV6-6,CASSYRREGTDTQYF,TGTGCCAGCAGTTACCGGCGGGAGGGCACAGATACGCAGTATTTT
TRBJ1-1,many,.,TRBV6-5,CASSRQGTEAFF,TGTGCCAGCAGTCGCCAGGGAACTGAAGCTTTCTTT
TRBJ1-1,.,TRBD1,TRBV9,CASSPQGARHTEAFF,TGTGCCAGCAGCCCTCAGGGGGCTCGGCACACTGAAGCTTTCTTT
TRBJ2-1,.,.,TRBV2,CASEEYNEQFF,TGTGCCAGCGAAGAATACAATGAGCAGTTCTTC
TRBJ2-1,.,.,TRBV3-1,CASSQGAFGEQFF,TGTGCCAGCAGCCAAGGGGCCTTTGGTGAGCAGTTCTTC
TRBJ2-1,.,TRBD1,TRBV7-8,CASSRSNRGIDYNEQFF,TGTGCCAGCAGCCGCAGTAACAGGGGGATCGACTACAATGAGCAGTTCTTC
TRBJ1-1,few,.,TRBV18,CASSPHAGSTEAFF,TGTGCCAGCTCACCTCACGCAGGGAGCACTGAAGCTTTCTTT
TRBJ1-6,.,.,TRBV7-9,CASSLVGSPLHF,TGTGCCAGCAGCTTAGTGGGGTCACCCCTCCACTTT
TRBJ2-3,few,TRBD2,TRBV18,CASSPPVGTRGTDTQYF,TGTGCCAGCTCTCCCCCGGTTGGGACTAGGGGCACAGATACGCAGTATTTT
TRBJ2-2,.,TRBD1,TRBV6-5,CASSYSAPPDRANGELFF,TGTGCCAGCAGTTACTCGGCCCCCCCGGACAGGGCTAACGGGGAGCTGTTTTTT
TRBJ2-3,.,.,TRBV15,CATSKGRGLLTDTQYF,TGTGCCACCAGCAAGGGCAGGGGACTCCTCACAGATACGCAGTATTTT
TRBJ2-5,few,.,TRBV18,CASSPGVGIRETQYF,TGTGCCAGCTCACCGGGCGTCGGGATTAGGGAGACCCAGTACTTC
TRBJ1-1,.,.,TRBV5-1,CASSPRERNTEAFF,TGCGCCAGCAGCCCTAGGGAACGGAACACTGAAGCTTTCTTT